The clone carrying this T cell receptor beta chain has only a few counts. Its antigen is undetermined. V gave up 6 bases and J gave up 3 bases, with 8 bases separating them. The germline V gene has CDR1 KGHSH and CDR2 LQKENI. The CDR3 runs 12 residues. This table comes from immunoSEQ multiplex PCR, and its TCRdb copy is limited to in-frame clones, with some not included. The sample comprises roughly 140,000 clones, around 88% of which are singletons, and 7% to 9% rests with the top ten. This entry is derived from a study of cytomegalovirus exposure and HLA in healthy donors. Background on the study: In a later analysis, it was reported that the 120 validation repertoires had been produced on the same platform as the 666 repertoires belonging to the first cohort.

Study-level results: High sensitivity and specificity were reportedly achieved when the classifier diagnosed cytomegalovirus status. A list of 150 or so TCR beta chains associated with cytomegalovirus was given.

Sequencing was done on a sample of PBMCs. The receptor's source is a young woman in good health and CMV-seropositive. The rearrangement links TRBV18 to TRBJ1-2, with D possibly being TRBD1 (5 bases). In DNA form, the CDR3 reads TGTGCCAGCTCGCGCAGGGACTATGGCTACACCTTC. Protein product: CASSRRDYGYTF.